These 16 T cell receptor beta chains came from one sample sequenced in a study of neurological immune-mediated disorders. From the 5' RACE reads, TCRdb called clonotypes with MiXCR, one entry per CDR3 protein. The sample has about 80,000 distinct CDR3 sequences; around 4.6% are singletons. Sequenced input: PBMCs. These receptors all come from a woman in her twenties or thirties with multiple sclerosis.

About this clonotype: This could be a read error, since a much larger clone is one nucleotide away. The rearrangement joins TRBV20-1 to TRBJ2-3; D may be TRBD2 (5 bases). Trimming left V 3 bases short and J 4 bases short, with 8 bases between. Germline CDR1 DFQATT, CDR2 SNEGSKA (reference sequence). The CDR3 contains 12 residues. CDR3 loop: CSARGGSDTQYF. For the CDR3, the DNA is TGCAGTGCTAGGGGCGGGTCAGATACGCAGTATTTT.

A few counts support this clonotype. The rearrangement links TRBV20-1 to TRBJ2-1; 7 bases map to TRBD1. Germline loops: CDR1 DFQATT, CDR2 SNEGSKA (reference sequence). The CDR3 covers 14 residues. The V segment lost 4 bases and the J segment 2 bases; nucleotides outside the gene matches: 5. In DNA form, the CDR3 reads TGCAGTGCTATTGAGGGGGCAACCTACAATGAGCAGTTCTTC. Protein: CSAIEGATYNEQFF.

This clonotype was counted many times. In DNA form, the CDR3 reads TGCGCCAGCAGCTTCGAGAACACTGAAGCTTTCTTT. Translated, it gives CASSFENTEAFF. The chain is built from TRBV5-1 and TRBJ1-1; the D is unclear. The CDR3 covers 12 residues. V gave up 2 bases and J gave up 1 base, with 3 bases separating them. The germline CDR1 and CDR2 sequences are SGHRS and YFSETQ.

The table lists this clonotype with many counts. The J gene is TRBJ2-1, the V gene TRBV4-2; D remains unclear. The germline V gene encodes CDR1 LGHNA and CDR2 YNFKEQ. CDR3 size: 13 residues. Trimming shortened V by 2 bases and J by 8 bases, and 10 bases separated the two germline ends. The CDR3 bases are TGTGCCAGCAGCCAAAGTTCCGACGATGAGCAGTTCTTC. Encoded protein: CASSQSSDDEQFF.

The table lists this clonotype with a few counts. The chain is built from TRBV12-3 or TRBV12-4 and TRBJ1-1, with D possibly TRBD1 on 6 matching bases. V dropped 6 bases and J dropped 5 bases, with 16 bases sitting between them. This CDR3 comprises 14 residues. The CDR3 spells CASRVGGAGTEAFF. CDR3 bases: TGTGCCAGCAGGGTCGGGGGCGCGGGAACTGAAGCTTTCTTT.

The CDR3 here is CASSLAWRVDTGELFF. CDR3 sequence (DNA): TGTGCCAGCAGCTTGGCCTGGAGGGTAGACACCGGGGAGCTGTTTTTT. The chain is built from TRBV5-5 and TRBJ2-2; maybe TRBD2 (6 bases). This CDR3 is 16 amino acids long. Trimming took 0 bases from V and 3 from J, leaving 12 bases between them. CDR1 SGHKS and CDR2 YYEKEE come from the germline V gene (reference sequence).

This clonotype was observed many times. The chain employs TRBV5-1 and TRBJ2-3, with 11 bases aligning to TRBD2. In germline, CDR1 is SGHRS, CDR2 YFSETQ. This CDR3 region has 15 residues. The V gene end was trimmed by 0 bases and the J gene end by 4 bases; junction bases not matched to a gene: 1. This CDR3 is CASSLGSGGADTQYF. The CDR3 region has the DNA TGCGCCAGCAGCTTGGGTAGCGGGGGGGCAGATACGCAGTATTTT.

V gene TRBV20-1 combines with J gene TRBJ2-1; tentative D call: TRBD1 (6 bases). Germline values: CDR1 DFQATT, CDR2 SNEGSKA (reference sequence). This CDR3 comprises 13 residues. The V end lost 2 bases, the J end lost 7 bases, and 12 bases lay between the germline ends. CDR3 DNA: TGCAGTGCTAGACAGGACAGTGGTAATGAGCAGTTCTTC. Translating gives CSARQDSGNEQFF.

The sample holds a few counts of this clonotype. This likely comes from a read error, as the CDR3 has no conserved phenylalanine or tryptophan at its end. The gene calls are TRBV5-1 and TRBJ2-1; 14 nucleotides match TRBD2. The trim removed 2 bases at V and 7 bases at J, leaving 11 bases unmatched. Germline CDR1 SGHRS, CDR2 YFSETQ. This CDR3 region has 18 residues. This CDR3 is CASSFPRLAGGGKNEQFN. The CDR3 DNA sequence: TGCGCCAGCAGCTTTCCCCGACTAGCGGGGGGGGGTAAAAATGAGCAGTTCAAC.

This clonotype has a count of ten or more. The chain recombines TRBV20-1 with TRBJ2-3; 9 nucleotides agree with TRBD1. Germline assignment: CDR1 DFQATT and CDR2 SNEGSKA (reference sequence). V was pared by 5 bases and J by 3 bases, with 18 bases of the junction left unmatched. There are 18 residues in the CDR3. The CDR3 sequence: CSAWDREGLASGTDTQYF. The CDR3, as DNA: TGCAGTGCTTGGGACAGGGAAGGATTGGCTAGTGGGACAGATACGCAGTATTTT.

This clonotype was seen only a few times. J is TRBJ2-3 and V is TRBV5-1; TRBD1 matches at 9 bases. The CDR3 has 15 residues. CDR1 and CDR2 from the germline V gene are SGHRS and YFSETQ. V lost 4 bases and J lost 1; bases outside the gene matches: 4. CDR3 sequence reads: CASSVGQGGTDTQYF. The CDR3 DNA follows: TGCGCCAGCAGCGTGGGACAGGGAGGCACAGATACGCAGTATTTT.

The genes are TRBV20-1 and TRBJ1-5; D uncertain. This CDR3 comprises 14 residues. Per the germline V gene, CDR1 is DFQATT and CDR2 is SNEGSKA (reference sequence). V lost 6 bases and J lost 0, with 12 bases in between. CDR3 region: CSAGRVYSNQPQHF. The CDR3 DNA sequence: TGCAGTGCCGGACGGGTTTATAGCAATCAGCCCCAGCATTTT.

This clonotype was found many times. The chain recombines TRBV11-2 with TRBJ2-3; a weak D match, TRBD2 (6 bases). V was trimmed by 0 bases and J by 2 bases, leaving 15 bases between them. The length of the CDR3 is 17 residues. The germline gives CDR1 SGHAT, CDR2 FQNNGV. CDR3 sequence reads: CASSLEGTPKPTDTQYF. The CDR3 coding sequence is TGTGCCAGCAGCTTAGAAGGGACTCCTAAACCCACAGATACGCAGTATTTT.

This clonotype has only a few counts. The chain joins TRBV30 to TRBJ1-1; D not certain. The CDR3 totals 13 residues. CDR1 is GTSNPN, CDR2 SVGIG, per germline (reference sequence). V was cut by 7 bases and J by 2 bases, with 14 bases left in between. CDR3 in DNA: TGTGCCTTTACCTTGGCATCTAACACTGAAGCTTTCTTT. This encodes CAFTLASNTEAFF. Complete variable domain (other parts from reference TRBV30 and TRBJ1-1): SQTIHQWPATLVQPVGSPLSLECTVEGTSNPNLYWYRQAAGRGLQLLFYSVGIGQISSEVPQNLSASRPQDRQFILSSKKLLLSDSGFYLCAFTLASNTEAFFGQGTRLTVV.

CDR3 sequence (DNA): TGCGCCAGCAGGCGGGAGGGGAGCTCCTACGAGCAGTACGTC. Protein sequence: CASRREGSSYEQYV. V usage is TRBV5-1 and J usage is TRBJ2-7, with 9 bases fitting TRBD2. The V and J ends lost 5 bases and 0 bases, in that order; junction bases with no gene match: 3. This CDR3 has 14 residues. Germline CDR1 and CDR2: SGHRS and YFSETQ.

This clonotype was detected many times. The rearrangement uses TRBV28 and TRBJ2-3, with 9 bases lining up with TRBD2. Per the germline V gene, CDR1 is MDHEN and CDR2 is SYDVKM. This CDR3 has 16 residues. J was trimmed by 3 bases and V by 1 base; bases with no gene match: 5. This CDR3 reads CASSLSGGGATDTQYF. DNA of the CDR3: TGTGCCAGCAGTTTATCCGGCGGGGGGGCTACAGATACGCAGTATTTT. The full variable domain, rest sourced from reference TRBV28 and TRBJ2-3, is DVKVTQSSRYLVKRTGEKVFLECVQDMDHENMFWYRQDPGLGLRLIYFSYDVKMKEKGDIPEGYSVSREKKERFSLILESASTNQTSMYLCASSLSGGGATDTQYFGPGTRLTVL.